This T cell receptor beta chain was obtained from a study of breast tumors, draining lymph nodes, adjacent tissues. Points from the study as a whole: Most tumor T cells seemingly derive from lymph node, then expand in tumor. Tumor repertoires ranked between lymph nodes and nontumor tissue in diversity, with V and J gene preferences.

Axillary draining lymph nodes of breast cancer patients supplied the node samples. TCRdb re-called the multiplex PCR reads through MiXCR, storing one row per CDR3 protein. The data contain over 150,000 distinct CDR3 sequences, 31% of them singletons. This clonotype has at least ten counts. Its antigen remains unknown. V lost 5 bases, J lost 8 bases, and 14 bases lay in between. Germline V gives CDR1 LNHDA, CDR2 SQIVND (reference sequence). The CDR3 length is 13 residues. The chain recombines TRBV19 with TRBJ2-3; D is possibly TRBD2 (7 bases). The sequence was obtained from a female donor with breast cancer. Some clones in this sample may be carry-over from other donors' samples. The source material was axillary lymph node tissue. Written as DNA, the CDR3 is TGTGCCAGTAGTGGGCGGGGGCGCAGTACGCAGTATTTT. The encoded protein is CASSGRGRSTQYF.